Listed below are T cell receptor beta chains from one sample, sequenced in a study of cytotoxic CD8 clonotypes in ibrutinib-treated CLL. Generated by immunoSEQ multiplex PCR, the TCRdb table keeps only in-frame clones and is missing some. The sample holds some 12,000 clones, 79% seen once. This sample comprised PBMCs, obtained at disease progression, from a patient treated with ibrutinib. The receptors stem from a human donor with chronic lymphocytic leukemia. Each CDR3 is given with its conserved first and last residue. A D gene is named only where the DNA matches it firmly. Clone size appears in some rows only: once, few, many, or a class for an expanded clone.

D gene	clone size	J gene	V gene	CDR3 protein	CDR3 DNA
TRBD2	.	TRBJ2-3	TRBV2	CASSGGLAWHTDTQYF	TGTGCCAGCAGCGGAGGACTAGCGTGGCACACAGATACGCAGTATTTT
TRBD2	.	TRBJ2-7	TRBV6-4	CASSPSGGNYEQYF	TGTGCCAGCAGTCCTAGCGGGGGGAACTACGAGCAGTACTTC
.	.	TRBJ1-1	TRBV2	CASRLEGWTEAFF	TGTGCCAGCAGGTTGGAGGGATGGACTGAAGCTTTCTTT
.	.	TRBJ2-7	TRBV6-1	CASSEFPIGGGGPYEQYF	TGTGCCAGCAGTGAATTTCCCATCGGAGGGGGAGGACCCTACGAGCAGTACTTC
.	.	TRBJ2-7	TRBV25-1	CASRPKPGTSSYEQYF	TGTGCCAGTCGCCCTAAACCGGGAACCTCCTCCTACGAGCAGTACTTC
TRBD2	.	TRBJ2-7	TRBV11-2	CASSHTSGKVYEQYF	TGTGCCAGCAGCCATACTAGCGGCAAAGTCTACGAGCAGTACTTC
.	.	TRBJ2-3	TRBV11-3	CASSQGLPTDTQYF	TGTGCCAGCAGCCAAGGACTACCCACAGATACGCAGTATTTT
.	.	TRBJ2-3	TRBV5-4	CASSSRRGLFGDTQYF	TGTGCCAGCAGCTCCCGCAGGGGCCTTTTCGGCGATACGCAGTATTTT
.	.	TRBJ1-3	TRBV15	CATSRVGGNTIYF	TGTGCCACCAGCAGAGTGGGGGGAAACACCATATATTTT
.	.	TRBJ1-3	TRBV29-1	CSVGVSGNTIYF	TGCAGCGTTGGTGTCTCTGGAAACACCATATATTTT
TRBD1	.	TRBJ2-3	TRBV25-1	CASSPVTGVTDTQYF	TGTGCCAGCAGCCCCGTAACAGGGGTCACAGATACGCAGTATTTT
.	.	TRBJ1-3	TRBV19	CASSPEGLEGRNTIYF	TGTGCCAGTAGCCCTGAGGGACTTGAGGGAAGAAACACCATATATTTT
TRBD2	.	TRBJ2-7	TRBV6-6	CASSWGIAGANYEQYF	TGTGCCAGCAGTTGGGGAATAGCGGGGGCTAACTACGAGCAGTACTTC
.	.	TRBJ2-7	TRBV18	CASSSDRGETYEQYF	TGTGCCAGCTCATCGGACAGAGGAGAAACCTACGAGCAGTACTTC
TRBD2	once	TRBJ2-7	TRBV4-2	CASSHHSTSGSYEQYF	TGTGCCAGCAGCCACCATTCGACTAGCGGGAGTTACGAGCAGTACTTC
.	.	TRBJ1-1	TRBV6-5	CASSYGGPLELEAFF	TGTGCCAGCAGTTACGGGGGTCCGCTGGAATTGGAAGCTTTCTTT
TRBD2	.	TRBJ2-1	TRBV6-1	CASRRGGGDRNEQFF	TGTGCCAGCAGAAGGGGCGGGGGGGATCGAAATGAGCAGTTCTTC
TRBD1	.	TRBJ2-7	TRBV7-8	CASSRDRGPYEQYF	TGTGCCAGCAGCCGGGACAGGGGTCCCTACGAGCAGTACTTC
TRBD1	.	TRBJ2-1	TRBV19	CASSISGQGRHNEQFF	TGTGCCAGTAGTATATCAGGACAGGGGAGACACAATGAGCAGTTCTTC
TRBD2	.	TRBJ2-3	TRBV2	CASSEERVGGRTDTQYF	TGTGCCAGCAGTGAAGAAAGAGTGGGAGGGCGCACAGATACGCAGTATTTT
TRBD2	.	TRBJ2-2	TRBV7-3	CASSLISGSGTGELFF	TGTGCCAGCAGCTTAATCAGCGGGAGCGGCACCGGGGAGCTGTTTTTT
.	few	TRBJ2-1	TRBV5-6	CASSLKDNEQFF	TGTGCCAGCAGCTTGAAGGACAATGAGCAGTTCTTC
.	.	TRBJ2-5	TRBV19	CASRRTGWETQYF	TGTGCCAGTAGGAGAACAGGGTGGGAGACCCAGTACTTC
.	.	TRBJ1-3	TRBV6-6	CASRTSKGSGNTIYF	TGTGCCAGCAGGACCAGTAAGGGTTCTGGAAACACCATATATTTT
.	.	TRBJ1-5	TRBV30	CAWREGNQPQHF	TGTGCCTGGAGAGAGGGTAATCAGCCCCAGCATTTT
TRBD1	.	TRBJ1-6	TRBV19	CASIGGPLGFLRRSPFHF	TGTGCCAGTATAGGGGGCCCCCTTGGGTTTTTAAGGCGTTCACCCTTCCACTTT
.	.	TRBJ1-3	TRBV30	CAWATGTGNTIYF	TGTGCCTGGGCAACAGGGACGGGAAACACCATATATTTT
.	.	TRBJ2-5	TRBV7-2	CASSLGPRESFQETQYF	TGTGCCAGCAGCCTAGGGCCCCGGGAATCGTTCCAAGAGACCCAGTACTTC
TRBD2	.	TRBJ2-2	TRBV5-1	CASSLELAGGFTGELFF	TGCGCCAGCAGCTTGGAACTAGCGGGAGGGTTCACCGGGGAGCTGTTTTTT
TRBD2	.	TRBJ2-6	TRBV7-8	CASSPWAGGNSGANVLTF	TGTGCCAGCAGTCCATGGGCGGGAGGTAACTCTGGGGCCAACGTCCTGACTTTC
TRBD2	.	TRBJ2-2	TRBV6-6	CASSCPGGTGELFF	TGTGCCAGCAGTTGCCCCGGGGGGACCGGGGAGCTGTTTTTT
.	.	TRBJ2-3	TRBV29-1	CSSKAGPDTQYF	TGCAGCTCGAAAGCGGGTCCAGATACGCAGTATTTT
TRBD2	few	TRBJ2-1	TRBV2	CASTLDLAGGHNEQFF	TGTGCCAGCACCTTAGACCTAGCGGGAGGGCACAATGAGCAGTTCTTC
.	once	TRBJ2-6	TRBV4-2	CASSQRATGANVLTF	TGTGCCAGCAGCCAACGGGCAACTGGGGCCAACGTCCTGACTTTC
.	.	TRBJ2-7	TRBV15	CATSGWGGEQYF	TGTGCCACCAGCGGTTGGGGAGGCGAGCAGTACTTC
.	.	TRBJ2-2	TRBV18	CASSPIQGYTGELFF	TGTGCCAGCTCACCAATACAGGGCTACACCGGGGAGCTGTTTTTT
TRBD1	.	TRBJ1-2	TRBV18	CASSQLQGASDYGYTF	TGTGCCAGCTCACAACTCCAGGGGGCGAGCGACTATGGCTACACCTTC
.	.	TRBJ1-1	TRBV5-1	CASSLGRGEWGDTEAFF	TGCGCCAGCAGCTTGGGGCGTGGGGAATGGGGGGACACTGAAGCTTTCTTT
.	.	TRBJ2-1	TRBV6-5	CASSSRPGDEQFF	TGTGCCAGCAGTTCCCGACCGGGAGATGAGCAGTTCTTC
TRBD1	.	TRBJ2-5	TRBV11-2	CASSQPGQEFETQYF	TGTGCCAGCAGCCAACCGGGACAGGAATTCGAGACCCAGTACTTC
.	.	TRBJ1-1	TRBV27	CASSYRGWFGTEAFF	TGTGCCAGCAGCTACAGAGGTTGGTTCGGGACTGAAGCTTTCTTT
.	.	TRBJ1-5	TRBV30	CAWSVFGVGGGRFNQPQHF	TGTGCCTGGAGTGTATTTGGTGTCGGGGGGGGCCGCTTTAATCAGCCCCAGCATTTT
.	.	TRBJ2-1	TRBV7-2	CASSLAVSSYNEQFF	TGTGCCAGCAGCTTAGCAGTGAGCTCCTACAATGAGCAGTTCTTC
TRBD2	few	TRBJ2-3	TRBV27	CASTSSGLAGGPDTQYF	TGTGCCAGCACATCCTCCGGACTAGCGGGGGGGCCGGATACGCAGTATTTT
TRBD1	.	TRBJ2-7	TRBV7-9	CASSLGGDSSYEQYF	TGTGCCAGCAGCTTAGGTGGGGACAGCTCCTACGAGCAGTACTTC
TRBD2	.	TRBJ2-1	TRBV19	CASSIDRWLAGVVEQFF	TGTGCCAGTAGTATAGATCGATGGCTAGCGGGAGTCGTTGAGCAGTTCTTC
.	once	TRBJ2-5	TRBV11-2	CASSLLLSGETQYF	TGTGCCAGCAGCTTATTGTTGTCCGGAGAGACCCAGTACTTC
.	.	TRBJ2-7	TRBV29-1	CSVEDRGPIGPYEQYF	TGCAGCGTTGAAGATCGGGGCCCGATAGGCCCCTACGAGCAGTACTTC
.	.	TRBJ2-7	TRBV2	CASSDLRPPLSYEQYF	TGTGCCAGCAGTGATCTAAGACCTCCTCTATCCTACGAGCAGTACTTC
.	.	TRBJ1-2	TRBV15	CATSREGGTNYGYTF	TGTGCCACCAGCAGAGAGGGGGGGACTAACTATGGCTACACCTTC
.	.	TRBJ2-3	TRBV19	CASSKDRDTQYF	TGTGCCAGTAGTAAGGACAGAGATACGCAGTATTTT
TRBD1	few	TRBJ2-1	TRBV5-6	CASSLQGVSSRQFF	TGTGCCAGCAGCTTGCAGGGGGTTAGTAGTAGGCAGTTCTTC
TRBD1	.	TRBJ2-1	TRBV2	CASRGAGQGYRNEQFF	TGTGCCAGCAGGGGAGCGGGACAGGGGTACCGGAATGAGCAGTTCTTC
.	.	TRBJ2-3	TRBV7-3	CASSLRITDTQYF	TGTGCCAGCAGCTTAAGGATCACAGATACGCAGTATTTT
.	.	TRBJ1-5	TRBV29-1	CSVGQGSNQPQHF	TGCAGCGTTGGCCAGGGTTCCAATCAGCCCCAGCATTTT